This TCR beta chain appears in the sequencing data of a study of tumor-infiltrating lymphocytes in localized non-small cell lung cancer. This clone is termed medium-sized (0.01 to 0.1%). Its antigen remains unknown. Trimming removed 4 bases from V and 2 bases from J, with 12 bases in between. The germline V gene encodes CDR1 SEHNR and CDR2 FQNEAQ (reference sequence). CDR3 length: 14 amino acids. Sequenced by immunoSEQ multiplex PCR; TCRdb stores in-frame clones only, minus some. Of 5,000 to 6,000 clones listed, roughly 70% are singletons. Findings of the study overall: Available tissue quantity limited TCR sequencing to a patient subset. Technical variation could not be separated from intratumor heterogeneity here.

The chain combines TRBV7-9 with TRBJ2-7; possibly TRBD1 or TRBD2 for D (5 bases each). The clonotype originates from a human donor with non-small cell lung cancer. The sample was uninvolved lung tissue not adjacent to the tumor. The CDR3 bases are TGTGCCAGCAGCTCGCCGGGACGGCCCTACGAGCAGTACTTC. It specifies CASSSPGRPYEQYF.